The 11 T cell receptor beta chains below were found in one sample sequenced in a study of cytomegalovirus exposure and HLA in healthy donors. 60 Vbeta and 13 Jbeta primers were used in PCR. The table came from immunoSEQ multiplex PCR; TCRdb's copy has only in-frame clones and leaves some out. Among 150,000 to 200,000 clones listed, 85% were seen once. Sequencing input: PBMCs. The receptors were sampled from a boy between 2 and 15 years old in good health and CMV-seronegative.

Written as DNA, the CDR3 is TGTGCCAGCAGTTACGGGTTCTGGAGCTCCTACGAGCAGTACTTC. Protein: CASSYGFWSSYEQYF. The chain combines TRBV6-5 with TRBJ2-7; D not resolved. V was clipped by 2 bases and J by 0 bases, with 11 bases between them. The length of the CDR3 is 15 residues. Germline CDR1 reads MNHEY; CDR2 reads SVGAGI.

V and J are TRBV10-3 and TRBJ1-2, with TRBD1 matching 10 bases. The CDR3 loop spans 16 amino acids. Germline CDR1 and CDR2: ENHRY and SYGVKD. Trimming cost V 6 bases and J 4 bases; bases outside gene matches: 11. The CDR3 spells CAIRTGGFQTPYGYTF. The CDR3 DNA follows: TGTGCCATCAGGACAGGGGGCTTCCAAACCCCCTATGGCTACACCTTC.

The chain joins TRBV19 to TRBJ2-7; no reliable D call. V lost 8 bases and J lost 4, with 9 bases in between. The CDR3 totals 11 residues. The germline gives CDR1 LNHDA, CDR2 SQIVND (reference sequence). Written as DNA, the CDR3 is TGTGCCAGTGGAGACGGATACGAGCAGTACTTC. This gives the protein CASGDGYEQYF.

This clone was picked up one time. V usage is TRBV30 and J usage is TRBJ2-7; a weak D match, TRBD2 (6 bases). There are 15 residues in the CDR3. The germline V and J ends were trimmed by 2 bases and 4 bases, with 18 bases remaining between them. CDR1 is GTSNPN and CDR2 is SVGIG in the germline V gene (reference sequence). The CDR3 sequence is CAWSHTSREIYEQYF. CDR3 coding DNA: TGTGCCTGGAGTCATACTAGCAGGGAGATTTACGAGCAGTACTTC.

The sample holds a few counts of this clone. This chain links TRBV6-4 with TRBJ2-5; 12 bases match TRBD2. V shed 5 bases and J 2 bases; nucleotides not matched to a gene: 3. CDR1 and CDR2 (germline): MRHNA, SNTAGT. This CDR3 has 15 amino acids. Here the CDR3 reads CASSQLAGGQETQYF. The CDR3, as DNA: TGTGCCAGCAGTCAGCTAGCGGGGGGGCAAGAGACCCAGTACTTC.

The J gene is TRBJ1-1, the V gene TRBV6-1, with 9 nucleotides matching TRBD1. The germline CDR1 and CDR2 sequences are MNHNS and SASEGT. Losses at the gene ends were 3 bases for V and 5 bases for J; bases not matched to a gene: 4. This CDR3 spans 14 amino acids. DNA of the CDR3: TGTGCCAGCAGTGATCAGGACAGGGGAACTGAAGCTTTCTTT. Translation gives CASSDQDRGTEAFF.

The V gene is TRBV19, the J gene TRBJ1-6; no clear D. Deletions cut 4 bases from V and 7 bases from J, with 17 bases between. Germline V gene data show CDR1 as LNHDA and CDR2 as SQIVND (reference sequence). CDR3 size: 16 residues. Written as DNA, the CDR3 is TGTGCCAGTAGTACACCCGAGCGGGTACGGAATTCACCCCTCCACTTT. Amino acids: CASSTPERVRNSPLHF.

The chain is built from TRBV11-2 and TRBJ2-2; D possibly corresponds to TRBD1 (6 bases). CDR1 is SGHAT, CDR2 FQNNGV, per germline. The V end was cut by 5 bases, the J end by 6 bases, with 13 bases between. The CDR3 spans 14 residues. The CDR3 DNA sequence: TGTGCCAGCAGCCTCGTACAGGGTTCCGGGGAGCTGTTTTTT. Translation gives CASSLVQGSGELFF.

This clone was counted once. The junction shows a germline mismatch at one end, possibly a read error. In nucleotides, the CDR3 is TGTGTCAGCAGTTTTACTCCCGCCTACAATGAGCAGTTCTTC. This codes for CVSSFTPAYNEQFF. The V call is TRBV6-6, the J call TRBJ2-1; D is undetermined. The CDR3 is 14 residues long. Germline values: CDR1 MNHNY, CDR2 SVGAGI (reference sequence).

The CDR3 region has the DNA TGCGCCAGCAGTGACTATATTAAAGCGGGGAGTAGCACAGATACGCAGTATTTT. It encodes CASSDYIKAGSSTDTQYF. V gene TRBV4-1 combines with J gene TRBJ2-3; 7 nucleotides line up with TRBD2. CDR3 length equals 18 residues. Per germline, CDR1 MGHRA and CDR2 YSYEKL. With V trimmed by 6 bases and J by 0 bases, 15 bases remained unmatched.

The CDR3, as DNA: TGTGCCAGCAGTTATGGGTGGCCTAGAGACTATGGCTACACCTTC. This gives the protein CASSYGWPRDYGYTF. The rearrangement links TRBV28 to TRBJ1-2; D call uncertain. Germline values: CDR1 MDHEN, CDR2 SYDVKM. The CDR3 has 15 residues. V shed 4 bases and J shed 3 bases, with 15 bases lying between them.